The 14 T cell receptor beta chains presented below share a single source sample, sequenced in a study of blood T cell repertoires in COVID-19. Profiling relied on immunoSEQ multiplex PCR, and the TCRdb table lists in-frame clones only, not all of them. The repertoire holds 100,000 to 150,000 clones, with less than 90% as singletons. The sequencing input was peripheral blood. The receptors derive from a man aged 55 to 70 with acute or convalescent COVID-19.

This clone was detected once. J is TRBJ2-7 and V is TRBV6-1, with 11 positions matching TRBD2. There are 16 residues in the CDR3. V gave up 2 bases and J gave up 11 bases; unmatched junction bases: 14. CDR1 is MNHNS, CDR2 SASEGT, per germline. The CDR3 loop is CASSEYEGEGLAGKYF. The CDR3, as DNA: TGTGCCAGCAGTGAATATGAGGGAGAAGGACTAGCGGGCAAGTACTTC.

The CDR3 here is CASSDRDRGNYGYTF. CDR3 bases: TGTGCCAGCAGTGACCGGGACAGGGGAAACTATGGCTACACCTTC. The chain uses TRBV6-6 and TRBJ1-2; 10 nucleotides agree with TRBD1. Germline-derived CDR1 and CDR2 are MNHNY and SVGAGI (reference sequence). The CDR3 has 15 residues. V shed 5 bases, J shed 2 bases, and the junction held 5 bases outside the gene matches.

This chain connects TRBV25-1 to TRBJ2-5; TRBD1 matches at 7 bases. Per germline, CDR1 MGHDK and CDR2 SYGVNS. The CDR3 is made up of 18 amino acids. The trim removed 1 base at V and 5 bases at J, leaving 16 bases unmatched. DNA for the CDR3: TGTGCCAGCAGTGAATTGGGCGCCAGACAGGGTGCCCAGGAGACCCAGTACTTC. Encoded protein: CASSELGARQGAQETQYF. Full variable domain (outside the CDR3, taken from reference TRBV25-1 and TRBJ2-5): EADIYQTPRYLVIGTGKKITLECSQTMGHDKMYWYQQDPGMELHLIHYSYGVNSTEKGDLSSESTVSRIRTEHFPLTLESARPSHTSQYLCASSELGARQGAQETQYFGPGTRLLVL.

The V gene is TRBV13, the J gene TRBJ2-5; 10 nucleotides align to TRBD2. The CDR3 consists of 14 residues. The germline gives CDR1 PRHDT, CDR2 FYEKMQ (reference sequence). Losses at the gene ends were 5 bases for V and 0 bases for J; bases not matched to a gene: 0. CDR3 DNA sequence: TGTGCCAGCAGCACTAGCGGGAACCAAGAGACCCAGTACTTC. Amino acids: CASSTSGNQETQYF. Full variable domain (missing parts from reference TRBV13 and TRBJ2-5): AAGVIQSPRHLIKEKRETATLKCYPIPRHDTVYWYQQGPGQDPQFLISFYEKMQSDKGSIPDRFSAQQFSDYHSELNMSSLELGDSALYFCASSTSGNQETQYFGPGTRLLVL.

The chain links TRBV28 to TRBJ2-7; 8 nucleotides line up with TRBD2. V trimming: 7 bases; J trimming: 3 bases; junction bases outside the gene matches: 11. The CDR3 length is 15 residues. Germline assignment: CDR1 MDHEN and CDR2 SYDVKM. As DNA, the CDR3 is TGTGCCAGCACCGAATCGGGAGGGACCCTCTACGAGCAGTACTTC. It encodes CASTESGGTLYEQYF.

A word on this clone: Other DNA variants within this sample encode the same CDR3. The chain recombines TRBV5-1 with TRBJ1-1; 7 bases are a match to TRBD1. CDR1 and CDR2 (germline): SGHRS, YFSETQ. V shed 1 base and J 8 bases; nucleotides not matched to a gene: 2. CDR3 length: 12 residues. The CDR3 loop reads CASSLRTGEAFF. The CDR3 DNA reads TGCGCCAGCAGCTTGAGGACAGGCGAAGCTTTCTTT.

This clone has more than one count but fewer than ten. The chain recombines TRBV10-2 with TRBJ2-7, with 7 bases that match TRBD1. Germline CDR1 is WSHSY and CDR2 is SAAADI. The CDR3 runs 13 residues. With 6 bases clipped from V and 2 bases from J, the junction kept 4 bases outside the gene matches. CDR3 DNA: TGCGCCAGCAGCGGGCAGGGGGCCTACGAGCAGTACTTC. This gives the protein CASSGQGAYEQYF.

The rearrangement joins TRBV5-1 to TRBJ1-1; TRBD1 matches 9 bases. CDR1 and CDR2 from the germline V gene are SGHRS and YFSETQ. The CDR3 totals 15 residues. J gave up 1 base and V 4 bases, and 5 bases lay outside the gene matches. CDR3 region: CASSTQGQGNTEAFF. CDR3 coding DNA: TGCGCCAGCAGCACCCAGGGACAGGGGAACACTGAAGCTTTCTTT. Full variable domain (outside the CDR3, taken from reference TRBV5-1 and TRBJ1-1): KAGVTQTPRYLIKTRGQQVTLSCSPISGHRSVSWYQQTPGQGLQFLFEYFSETQRNKGNFPGRFSGRQFSNSRSEMNVSTLELGDSALYLCASSTQGQGNTEAFFGQGTRLTVV.

The chain links TRBV5-6 to TRBJ1-3, with D perhaps matching TRBD1 (5 bases). This CDR3 spans 16 amino acids. CDR1 is SGHDT, CDR2 YYEEEE, per germline. Trimming shortened V by 4 bases and J by 0 bases, and 14 bases separated the two germline ends. CDR3 in DNA: TGTGCCAGCAGCACGACAGAGTTCCTCTCTGGAAACACCATATATTTT. Translated: CASSTTEFLSGNTIYF.

DNA of the CDR3: TGTGCCAGCAGCTCCCAAAGCTTGAACACTGAAGCTTTCTTT. Encoded protein: CASSSQSLNTEAFF. The V gene is TRBV9, the J gene TRBJ1-1; D is uncertain. The CDR3 runs 14 residues. Germline V lookup: CDR1 SGDLS, CDR2 YYNGEE. V lost 4 bases and J lost 0, with 10 bases in between.

As for this clone: This CDR3 is also generated by other DNA sequences in the sample. V gene TRBV24-1 combines with J gene TRBJ1-1; 9 bases align to TRBD1. CDR3 length: 13 amino acids. Germline V gene data show CDR1 as KGHDR and CDR2 as SFDVKD. V was pared by 10 bases and J by 0 bases, with 2 bases of the junction left unmatched. The CDR3 DNA is TGTGCCACTAGGACAGGGGTGAACACTGAAGCTTTCTTT. It yields the protein CATRTGVNTEAFF.

The chain carries TRBV9 and TRBJ2-5; 10 bases align to TRBD2. From germline, CDR1 is SGDLS and CDR2 YYNGEE. This CDR3 is built from 15 residues. V lost 4 bases, J lost 4 bases, and 7 bases stayed unmatched. The CDR3 is CASSFRAGGRETQYF. CDR3 sequence (DNA): TGTGCCAGCAGCTTTAGAGCGGGGGGGCGAGAGACCCAGTACTTC.

This chain uses TRBV6-5 with TRBJ2-2, with TRBD2 identical over 14 bases. Germline V gene data show CDR1 as MNHEY and CDR2 as SVGAGI. The CDR3 spans 16 residues. V lost 4 bases and J lost 6; bases outside the gene matches: 4. As DNA, the CDR3 is TGTGCCAGCAGTTGGGGACTAGCGGGAGCTTCCGGGGAGCTGTTTTTT. Protein product: CASSWGLAGASGELFF.

The V gene is TRBV6-5, the J gene TRBJ2-7, with a weak D call TRBD2 (5 bases). Germline CDR1 and CDR2: MNHEY and SVGAGI. Trimming pared 7 bases from V and 3 bases from J, leaving 16 bases between. The CDR3 contains 14 residues. CDR3: CASITRGPLYEQYF. The CDR3 nucleotides read TGTGCCAGCATTACTAGAGGGCCCCTCTACGAGCAGTACTTC.